One and the same sample provided the 10 T cell receptor beta chains below, sequenced in a study of cytomegalovirus exposure and HLA in healthy donors. The primer mix had 60 Vbeta and 13 Jbeta primers. Clones were sequenced by immunoSEQ multiplex PCR, and TCRdb holds only the in-frame ones, with some missing. Here the sample spans about 150,000 clones, about 64% being singletons. Input material: PBMCs. These TCRs come from a woman aged 35 to 49 in good health and CMV-seronegative.

This chain joins TRBV19 and TRBJ2-5; D gene uncertain. CDR1 is LNHDA and CDR2 is SQIVND in the germline V gene (reference sequence). Trimming pared 5 bases from V and 3 bases from J, leaving 10 bases between. CDR3 length: 13 residues. The chain's CDR3 is CASSLGVKETQYF. DNA for the CDR3: TGTGCCAGTAGTTTAGGAGTAAAAGAGACCCAGTACTTC.

J is TRBJ2-7 and V is TRBV18; D remains unclear. From germline, CDR1 is KGHSH and CDR2 LQKENI. Trimming took off 3 bases at V and 8 bases at J, with 14 bases between the two ends. The CDR3 sequence is 13 residues long. CDR3: CASSPRGFEKQYF. CDR3 DNA: TGTGCCAGCTCACCCCGTGGCTTCGAAAAGCAGTACTTC.

The gene calls are TRBV18 and TRBJ2-5; the D is unclear. The CDR3 loop spans 14 amino acids. Trimming took off 3 bases at V and 6 bases at J, with 14 bases between the two ends. Germline V lookup: CDR1 KGHSH, CDR2 LQKENI. The CDR3 nucleotides read TGTGCCAGCTCACCTCGTCAGGAAGGCCAGACCCAGTACTTC. It yields the protein CASSPRQEGQTQYF.

This clone was recorded a few times. The chain employs TRBV27 and TRBJ1-5, with TRBD1 matching over 7 bases. The CDR3 runs to 14 residues. Trimming took 6 bases from V and 3 from J; bases not matched to a gene: 5. The germline V gene has CDR1 MNHEY and CDR2 SMNVEV (reference sequence). DNA of the CDR3: TGTGCCAGCAGAGTCACAGGGGACAATCAGCCCCAGCATTTT. This codes for CASRVTGDNQPQHF.

V is TRBV30 and J is TRBJ1-1; 7 positions agree with TRBD1. This CDR3 is built from 13 residues. Germline V gives CDR1 GTSNPN, CDR2 SVGIG (reference sequence). V dropped 5 bases and J dropped 1; count of bases not matched to a gene: 4. In DNA form, the CDR3 reads TGTGCCTGGTCGGGACAGAAGAACACTGAAGCTTTCTTT. Protein product: CAWSGQKNTEAFF.

V usage is TRBV27 and J usage is TRBJ1-1; maybe TRBD1 (5 bases). There are 15 residues in the CDR3. Trimming took off 6 bases at V and 5 bases at J, with 19 bases between the two ends. The germline V gene encodes CDR1 MNHEY and CDR2 SMNVEV (reference sequence). CDR3 in amino acids: CASSLQGTLSTEAFF. CDR3 coding DNA: TGTGCCAGCAGCTTGCAGGGTACTTTGAGTACTGAAGCTTTCTTT.

This clone was counted between two and nine times. V and J are TRBV29-1 and TRBJ2-7, with 7 bases identical to TRBD1. The CDR3 runs to 14 residues. J lost 1 base, V lost 5 bases, and 8 bases had no gene match. Germline CDR1 reads SQVTM; CDR2 reads ANQGSEA. The CDR3 nucleotides read TGCAGCGTTTGGGGGAGACAGGGATCCTACGAGCAGTACTTC. Residues: CSVWGRQGSYEQYF.

The chain carries TRBV27 and TRBJ1-1, with TRBD1 matching 9 bases. This CDR3 is built from 16 residues. The trim removed 5 bases at V and 8 bases at J, leaving 15 bases unmatched. Per germline, CDR1 MNHEY and CDR2 SMNVEV (reference sequence). Here the CDR3 reads CASSVHGSGTGKEAFF. The CDR3 DNA follows: TGTGCCAGCAGTGTACACGGGTCAGGGACAGGGAAGGAAGCTTTCTTT.

The chain employs TRBV9 and TRBJ2-1; 7 nucleotides line up with TRBD1. V lost 3 bases and J lost 8; bases outside the gene matches: 11. This CDR3 is built from 15 residues. From germline, CDR1 is SGDLS and CDR2 YYNGEE. The CDR3 loop reads CASSDPPGGSDEQFF. In DNA, the CDR3 is TGTGCCAGCAGCGATCCCCCAGGGGGATCCGATGAGCAGTTCTTC.

The gene calls are TRBV19 and TRBJ1-2; 7 nucleotides agree with TRBD1. Germline lookup yields CDR1 LNHDA and CDR2 SQIVND (reference sequence). Unmatched junction bases numbered 9, after V lost 8 bases and J lost 3 bases. The CDR3 runs to 14 residues. Here the CDR3 DNA reads TGTGCCAGTGGGGGGTCGGACAGGTACTATGGCTACACCTTC. It encodes CASGGSDRYYGYTF.